These 10 T cell receptor beta chains were all obtained from the same sample, sequenced in a study of T cells after yellow fever vaccination. TCRdb reprocessed the 5' RACE reads via MiXCR and lists one record per CDR3 protein. The table lists 500,000 to 650,000 distinct CDR3 sequences, over 9% of them singletons. Sequencing was performed on PBMCs, taken on the day of the yellow fever booster vaccination. The receptors derive from a man between 25 and 39 years old who received the YFV17D yellow fever vaccine.

This rearrangement joins TRBV5-1 to TRBJ1-4; D is perhaps TRBD1 (5 bases). There are 14 residues in the CDR3. Germline CDR1 reads SGHRS; CDR2 reads YFSETQ. The ends were cut back, 0 bases at V and 5 bases at J, with 8 bases in the middle. CDR3 protein: CASSLVGTNEKLFF. The CDR3 DNA reads as TGCGCCAGCAGCTTGGTGGGGACCAATGAAAAACTGTTTTTT.

The CDR3 loop is CASSLSGTFFEQYF. CDR3 sequence (DNA): TGTGCCAGCAGTTTATCCGGGACTTTTTTCGAGCAGTACTTC. The V gene is TRBV27, the J gene TRBJ2-7; D is perhaps TRBD2 (6 bases). V dropped 0 bases and J dropped 6 bases, with 12 bases sitting between them. The CDR3 sequence is 14 residues long. The V gene's germline CDR1 is MNHEY and CDR2 SMNVEV (reference sequence).

A few counts support this clonotype. The rearrangement links TRBV12-3 or TRBV12-4 to TRBJ2-1; D is uncertain. The CDR3 has 13 amino acids. Trimming cost V 6 bases and J 2 bases, with 8 bases left between them. CDR3 protein: CASRPRAYNEQFF. Here the CDR3 DNA reads TGTGCCAGCAGGCCTCGGGCCTACAATGAGCAGTTCTTC.

A few counts support this clonotype. The rearrangement uses TRBV6-5 and TRBJ2-1; TRBD2 aligns across 8 bases. CDR1 and CDR2 from the germline V gene are MNHEY and SVGAGI. The CDR3 consists of 13 residues. V lost 3 bases, J lost 9 bases, and 4 bases stayed unmatched. CDR3 sequence reads: CASSYGTRGEQFF. The CDR3 coding sequence is TGTGCCAGCAGTTATGGGACTAGAGGTGAGCAGTTCTTC.

This chain connects TRBV5-4 to TRBJ2-1; a weak D match, TRBD2 (5 bases). CDR1 is SGHNT and CDR2 is YYREEE in the germline V gene (reference sequence). V gave up 2 bases and J gave up 8 bases, with 11 bases separating them. The CDR3 is made up of 13 amino acids. This CDR3 reads CASSLGSNYEQFF. In nucleotides, the CDR3 is TGTGCCAGCAGCTTAGGGAGCAACTATGAGCAGTTCTTC.

The chain carries TRBV5-1 and TRBJ1-1; no definite D call. The V and J ends lost 0 bases and 2 bases respectively, with 11 bases between them. This CDR3 spans 15 amino acids. Germline lookup yields CDR1 SGHRS and CDR2 YFSETQ. DNA of the CDR3: TGCGCCAGCAGCTTGGGCCACAGTGCTAACACTGAAGCTTTCTTT. This encodes CASSLGHSANTEAFF.

The rearrangement uses TRBV18 and TRBJ1-2; D is uncertain. CDR3 length: 15 residues. Germline values: CDR1 KGHSH, CDR2 LQKENI. Deletions cut 0 bases from V and 2 bases from J, with 10 bases between. The CDR3 loop reads CASSPPSVPNYGYTF. The CDR3 DNA sequence: TGTGCCAGCTCACCACCCTCCGTTCCCAACTATGGCTACACCTTC.

The chain is built from TRBV5-1 and TRBJ2-3; D is ambiguous. The V end lost 3 bases, the J end lost 1 base, and 12 bases lay between the germline ends. The germline V gene encodes CDR1 SGHRS and CDR2 YFSETQ. The CDR3 extends over 15 amino acids. CDR3 in amino acids: CASSSAPGGTDTQYF. The DNA for the CDR3 is TGCGCCAGCAGCTCAGCACCGGGCGGCACAGATACGCAGTATTTT.

The CDR3 nucleotides are TGCAGCGGGGAGACAGGGGGGAAAACAGATACGCAGTATTTT. Encoded protein: CSGETGGKTDTQYF. This chain links TRBV29-1 with TRBJ2-3, with 9 bases lining up with TRBD1. The CDR3 is 14 residues long. The V gene's germline CDR1 is SQVTM and CDR2 ANQGSEA. V trimming: 7 bases; J trimming: 3 bases; junction bases outside the gene matches: 8.

This clonotype was seen at least ten times. The chain uses TRBV15 and TRBJ2-3; 11 bases map to TRBD2. The CDR3 is 16 amino acids. V was clipped by 3 bases and J by 3 bases; unmatched bases: 5. Looked up from germline, CDR1 is LNHNV and CDR2 is YYDKDF (reference sequence). CDR3 in amino acids: CATSRTLAGGTDTQYF. The CDR3 DNA sequence: TGTGCCACCAGCAGGACTCTAGCGGGAGGAACAGATACGCAGTATTTT. Looking up the rest from reference TRBV15 and TRBJ2-3 gives the full variable domain: DAMVIQNPRYQVTQFGKPVTLSCSQTLNHNVMYWYQQKSSQAPKLLFHYYDKDFNNEADTPDNFQSRRPNTSFCFLDIRSPGLGDTAMYLCATSRTLAGGTDTQYFGPGTRLTVL.